This TCR beta chain was recorded in a study of T cell responses to AZD1222 COVID-19 vaccine (dated by TCRdb to the early 2020s). Regarding the study in general: TCR sequencing covered roughly 230 trial participants: 200 to 220 given two doses of AZD1222 and about 26 given two doses of MenACWY control vaccine. Trial participants were enrolled by age into 18-55, 56-69 and 70-plus year subgroups, with roughly 160, 29 and 62 TCR-sequenced participants respectively. General conclusions and limits of the study: The whole spike protein was spanned by vaccine-associated CD4 TCRs, and dominant responses were seen in regions 160-218 and 743-854. Nearly half of unique spike-specific TCRs reportedly recognized epitopes outside regions mutated in the B.1.351 and B.1.1.7 variants. Most participants were white British and females outnumbered males, and the authors suggested that clonal diversity may have been underestimated. In the small 56-69-year group, the increase in depth fell short of significance, most likely because of low power. After two AZD1222 doses, both the breadth and the depth of spike-specific TCRs were significantly higher than at day 0 and than in MenACWY recipients. Conclusions about previously exposed vaccinees were limited because only a handful of AZD1222 recipients were SARS-CoV-2 seropositive at baseline. Because no day 14 peak-response samples were available, the repertoires could be characterized only after the peak T cell response.

Points on this clone: The clone's antigen remains unknown. The record has no base qualities; no much larger clone is one base away.

Looking up the germline V gene yields CDR1 SGHDT and CDR2 YYEEEE. V is reduced by 0 bases and J by 0 bases, leaving a spacing of 12 bases between them. Taken from cysteine to phenylalanine, the CDR3 has 16 residues. Only the CDR3 region is kept as DNA, spanning 48 bases read in frame from base 1. The CDR3 regions of human TCRbeta chains were analyzed by immunosequencing. The source study handled its data this way. TCRs in the repertoires were matched against a reference library of SARS-CoV-2-specific TCRs that had been generated with the MIRA antigen-specificity platform. Breadth was defined as the fraction of unique TCRs that were SARS-CoV-2-associated. Depth was defined as the fraction of total T cells that were SARS-CoV-2-associated. Using the MIRA data, each spike-specific TCR was mapped to the spike region that the TCR reacts to and placed in a CD4 or CD8 class. Log10-transformed breadth and depth values were compared by one-way ANOVA with Sidak's multiple comparisons tests. Sourced from immuneACCESS, this table was stored by TCRdb with only in-frame sequences that have V and J called. A share of the clones is absent; for the studies checked, an unresolved V gene accounts for under half, and the remainder has no known explanation. V, J and clone size reflect that table, while D and trimming were determined from the DNA. The sample table holds more than 30,000 clones, of which around 87% were seen once. 12% to 15% of the sample lies in the top ten.

What this sample's time point label stands for: about 28 days (+/-7) after the second vaccine dose. AZD1222 recipients given second doses at about 4 weeks or at about 12 weeks were pooled, since spike-specific TCR depth and breadth were not found to differ between the two schedules. Samples from vaccinated people were obtained from the UK trials COV001 and COV002, which included a single-blind randomized controlled phase 2/3 trial of AZD1222 (ChAdOx1 nCoV-19) in healthy adults. For TCRbeta chain sequencing, PBMC samples were collected from trial participants at day 0 and at day 28 after the second dose.

This specimen consisted of peripheral blood, obtained 28 days after the second AZD1222 dose. This TCR was recovered from an adult who received the AZD1222 COVID-19 vaccine. Here the chain combines TRBV5-6 and TRBJ1-1; there is no confident call for the D gene. The DNA is TGTGCCAGCAGCTTGGTACGGGAAAGGATGAACACTGAAGCTTTCTTT. It codes for CASSLVRERMNTEAFF.